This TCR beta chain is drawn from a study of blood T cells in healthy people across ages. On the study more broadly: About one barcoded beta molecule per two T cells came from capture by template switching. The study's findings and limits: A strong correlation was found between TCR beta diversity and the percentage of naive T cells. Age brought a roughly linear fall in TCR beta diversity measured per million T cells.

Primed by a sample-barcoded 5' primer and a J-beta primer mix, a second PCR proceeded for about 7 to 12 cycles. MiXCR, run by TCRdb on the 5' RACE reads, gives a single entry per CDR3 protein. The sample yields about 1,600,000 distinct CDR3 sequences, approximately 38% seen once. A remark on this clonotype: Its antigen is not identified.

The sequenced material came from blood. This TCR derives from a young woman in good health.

Here the CDR3 DNA reads TGTGCCAGCTCAGCGTTTTTCGGTCAGCCCCAGCATTTT. This sequence encodes CASSAFFGQPQHF. V usage is TRBV18 and J usage is TRBJ1-5, with D unresolved. This CDR3 spans 13 amino acids. From germline, CDR1 is KGHSH and CDR2 LQKENI. V was shortened by 5 bases and J by 6 bases, with 11 bases between the two germline ends.